This T cell receptor beta chain was recovered during a study of OX40 agonist ivuxolimab in advanced cancers. In terms of the full investigation: Ivuxolimab was an agonistic, fully human IgG2 monoclonal antibody directed against OX40 (CD134), a costimulatory receptor. The point of sequencing TCRbeta in the periphery was to test whether ivuxolimab changed TCR sequence diversity and drove clonal T-cell expansion. Prior anti-PD-1, anti-PD-L1 or anti-CTLA-4 therapy was permitted, and checkpoint inhibitors had been received by roughly 40% of dose-escalation patients. Intravenous ivuxolimab was administered to patients every 2 weeks at six dose levels: 0.01, 0.1, 0.3, 1.5, 3 and 10 mg/kg. Partial responses occurred in three dose-escalation patients, of whom one had hepatocellular carcinoma and two had cutaneous melanoma. In the dose-escalation cohort, 70% to 85% of patients were male, and the mean age was around 60 years with a range of about 20 to 90. The paper covers the monotherapy dose-escalation part of the phase I ivuxolimab trial, which included N of about 56 patients. Of the approximately 50 dose-escalation patients, hepatocellular carcinoma was present in 19, melanoma in approximately 15, renal cell carcinoma in 9 and head and neck cancer in 9.

To note about this clone: Its antigen remains undetermined. No much larger clone exists at a distance of one base, and base qualities are not known.

To sequence the TCRbeta CDR3 region, genomic DNA was isolated from the sorted cells. TCRbeta CDR3 regions were sequenced using the immunoSEQ Assay. TCRdb took this table from immuneACCESS and kept in-frame rearrangements with V and J called. Such tables lack part of the clones; where checked against another copy, unresolved V genes explain under half of the gap, and the rest is unexplained. The sample table holds 130,000 or so clones, of which 85% to 95% were seen once. Together, the top ten hold 1% of the sample. Patients with autoimmune disease history or receiving systemic immunosuppression were excluded from the trial. In every dose cohort, peripheral blood was drawn for TCR sequencing at baseline, cycle 4 day 1, and cycle 7 day 1. Samples came from an open-label, multicenter, first-in-human phase I dose-escalation trial of ivuxolimab. Adults with locally advanced or metastatic head and neck squamous cell, hepatocellular, melanoma or renal cell carcinoma were enrolled in the trial. CD4+ and CD8+ T cells were sorted separately from peripheral blood before TCR sequencing.

Paper-wide results and their limitations: Low levels of normalized T-cell clonal expansion were also shown by some nonresponding patients. On average, CD8+ T cells showed more expanded clones than CD4+ T cells after ivuxolimab. Partial responders in the 0.1-3.0 mg/kg groups had among the lowest normalized peripheral clonal expansion, especially among CD8+ T cells. Which antigens the clonally expanded peripheral T cells were specific for was not determined. Clonal expansion of both CD4+ and CD8+ blood T cells was observed from baseline to week 6 at doses 0.1 to 3.0 mg/kg.

There are 17 amino acids in the CDR3, from cysteine to phenylalanine inclusive. Of all the DNA, just the CDR3 is kept, 51 bases in frame from base 1. Clipping removes 5 bases from V and 6 bases from J, with 11 as the unmatched junction base count. The germline V gene gives CDR1 as SGHTA and CDR2 as FQGNSA. The receptor's source is an adult with an advanced solid tumor such as melanoma, head and neck, liver or kidney cancer. The sequence links TRBV7-2 to TRBJ2-1; TRBD2 agrees with 12 junctional bases. Specimen: CD4+ or CD8+ T cells sorted from blood, collected in a trial of the OX40 agonist ivuxolimab. Here the CDR3 is given as CASSPAPGTSGFNEQFF. Read as DNA, the sequence is TGTGCCAGCAGCCCCGCCCCCGGGACTAGCGGGTTCAATGAGCAGTTCTTC.